This T cell receptor beta chain was recovered during a study of blood T cell repertoires in COVID-19. The CDR3 has 14 amino acids. V gave up 6 bases and J gave up 5 bases; unmatched junction bases: 6. Germline V lookup: CDR1 MNHEY, CDR2 SMNVEV (reference sequence). The assay was immunoSEQ multiplex PCR, and TCRdb's table has in-frame clones only and misses some. The profile shows hundreds of thousands of clones, about nine tenths of them singletons. V usage is TRBV27 and J usage is TRBJ2-3, with 9 bases fitting TRBD1. This receptor was identified in a woman in her twenties or thirties with active or convalescent COVID-19. The specimen sequenced was peripheral blood. The CDR3 DNA is TGTGCCAGCAGAACAGGGGGCTATGGAGATACGCAGTATTTT. This codes for CASRTGGYGDTQYF.